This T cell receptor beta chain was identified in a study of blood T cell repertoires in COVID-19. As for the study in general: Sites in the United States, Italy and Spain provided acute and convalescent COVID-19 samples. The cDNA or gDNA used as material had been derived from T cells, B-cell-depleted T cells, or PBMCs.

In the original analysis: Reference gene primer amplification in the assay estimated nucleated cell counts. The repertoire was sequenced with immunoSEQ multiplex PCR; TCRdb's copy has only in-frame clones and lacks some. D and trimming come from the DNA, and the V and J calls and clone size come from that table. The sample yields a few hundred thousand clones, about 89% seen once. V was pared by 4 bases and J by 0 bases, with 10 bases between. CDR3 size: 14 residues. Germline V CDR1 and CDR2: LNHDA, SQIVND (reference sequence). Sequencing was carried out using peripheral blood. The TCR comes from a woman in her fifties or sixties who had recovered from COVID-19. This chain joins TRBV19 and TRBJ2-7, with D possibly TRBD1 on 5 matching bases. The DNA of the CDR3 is TGTGCCAGTAGTAAAGGACAAGCCTCCTACGAGCAGTACTTC. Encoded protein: CASSKGQASYEQYF.